This T cell receptor (beta chain) is drawn from a study of blood T cell repertoires in COVID-19 (dated by TCRdb to 2020 to 2022). With regard to the full study: Collaborator samples came from the United States, Italy and Spain and covered acute and convalescent phases of COVID-19. The samples were drawn from two sources: the first 160 participants of the ongoing ImmuneRACE study, and 950 to 1,500 subjects contributed by 6 global collaborators. The sample metadata nearly always contained a de-identified subject ID, COVID-19 status, age in years and sex. The prospective study material was composed of cDNA or gDNA derived from T cells, B-cell-depleted T cells, or PBMCs. The repertoires were made available in a free public database intended to serve as a resource for research on the immune response to SARS-CoV-2. Deeply sampled blood TCRbeta repertoires from subjects exposed to, actively infected with, or recovered from COVID-19 were included in the dataset. Where HLA class I and class II types were available, the types were taken from metadata supplied by the sample provider, not from assay-based typing. General study outcomes and caveats: How much clinical and demographic metadata was included differed by source and by participant, and the metadata was provided uncurated.

As regards this clone: Its specific antigen is unknown. No base qualities exist here, and no much larger clone lies one base off it.

Unmatched junction bases come to 11, with V trimmed by 1 base and J by 4 bases. CDR3 length: 17 amino acids, cysteine to phenylalanine. Only CDR3 DNA remains: 51 bases, in frame from the first base. The germline V gene provides CDR1 SGHVS and CDR2 FNYEAQ. TCRbeta CDR3 regions were amplified from genomic DNA by means of the immunoSEQ Assay, a bias-controlled multiplex PCR. On the study's bioinformatics: The number of nucleated cells in each sample was estimated by amplification of reference gene primers within the assay. To quantify the absolute abundance of each unique TCRbeta CDR3 rearrangement, sequence reads were collapsed and filtered. Productive Simpson clonality was computed per sample as the square root of Simpson's diversity index over productive rearrangements. What TCRdb holds here is the immuneACCESS table cut down to in-frame rearrangements. Part of the clones is not present; checked against another copy, under half of the missing clones reflect an unresolved V gene, and the others are unexplained. V and J calls and clone size follow that table, whereas D and trimming were derived from the DNA. The sample data list under 250,000 clones, and 70% to 85% of these were observed just once. The ten largest clones capture roughly 10% of the sample.

Collaborating institutions collected whole blood in K2EDTA tubes following their own protocols. For TCRbeta analysis, collaborators shipped samples in one of three forms: frozen whole blood, isolated PBMCs, or DNA extracted from either of those sample types. The sequenced sample consisted of peripheral blood. The rearranged segments are TRBV7-6 and TRBJ2-3; TRBD1 matches 7 bases in the middle. This receptor was identified in a man at least 80 years old with acute or convalescent COVID-19. CDR3 reads: CASSLGATGDRADTQYF. Read as DNA, the sequence is TGTGCCAGCAGCTTAGGGGCAACAGGGGATCGGGCAGATACGCAGTATTTT.